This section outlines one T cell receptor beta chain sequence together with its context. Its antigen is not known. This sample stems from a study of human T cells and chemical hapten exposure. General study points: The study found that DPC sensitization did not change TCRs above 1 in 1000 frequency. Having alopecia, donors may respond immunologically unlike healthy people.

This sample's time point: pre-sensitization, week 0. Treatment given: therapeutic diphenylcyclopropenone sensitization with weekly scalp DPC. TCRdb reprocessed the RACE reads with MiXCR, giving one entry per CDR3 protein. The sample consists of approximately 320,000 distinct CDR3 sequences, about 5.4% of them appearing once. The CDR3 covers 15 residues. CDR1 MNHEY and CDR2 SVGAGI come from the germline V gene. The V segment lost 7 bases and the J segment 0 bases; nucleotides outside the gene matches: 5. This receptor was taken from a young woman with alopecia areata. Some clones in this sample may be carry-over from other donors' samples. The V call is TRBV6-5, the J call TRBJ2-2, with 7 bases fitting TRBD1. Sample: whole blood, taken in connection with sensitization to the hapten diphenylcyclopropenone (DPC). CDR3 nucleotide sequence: TGTGCCAGCACCCTGACAGGGTCGAACACCGGGGAGCTGTTTTTT. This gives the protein CASTLTGSNTGELFF.